This entry is about one T cell receptor (beta chain). Sequencing was performed with immunoSEQ multiplex PCR; in TCRdb, only in-frame clones are kept and a portion is missing. This table holds about 140,000 clones, 80% to 95% found once. This entry comes from a study of T cell responses to AZD1222 COVID-19 vaccine. The CDR3 covers 14 residues. The V end was cut by 6 bases, the J end by 1 base, with 13 bases between. The germline V gene has CDR1 KGHSH and CDR2 LQKENI. The sample was peripheral blood, taken on day 0 of AZD1222 vaccination. The TCR was taken from an adult in good health. J is TRBJ2-7 and V is TRBV18; perhaps TRBD1 as D (5 bases). CDR3 in DNA: TGTGCCAGCTCTCCGCCCCCAGGGTCCTACGAGCAGTACTTC. This sequence encodes CASSPPPGSYEQYF. The whole variable domain, filled in from reference TRBV18 and TRBJ2-7, reads NAGVMQNPRHLVRRRGQEARLRCSPMKGHSHVYWYRQLPEEGLKFMVYLQKENIIDESGMPKERFSAEFPKEGPSILRIQQVVRGDSAAYFCASSPPPGSYEQYFGPGTRLTVT.